This paragraph covers one T cell receptor beta chain sequence. The target antigen is unknown. Within the sample, other DNA sequences also encode this same CDR3. While unrecorded immune exposures were likely, the donors were nominally healthy when sampled. The data derive from a study of cytomegalovirus exposure and HLA in healthy donors. From germline, CDR1 is SGDLS and CDR2 YYNGEE. The CDR3 has 14 amino acids. V lost 2 bases, J lost 0 bases, and 0 bases stayed unmatched. Use of 60 Vbeta and 13 Jbeta primers characterized the PCR. The assay was immunoSEQ multiplex PCR, and TCRdb's table has in-frame clones only and misses some. Here the sample spans 150,000 or so clones, roughly 80% being singletons. Notes on the study in general: Later on, a genetic analysis was performed. It linked a missense variant in DCLRE1C with V- and J-gene trimming of TCR beta. While the bulk of TCR sequences proved rare, some public TCRs turned up in many donors.

Sequencing was carried out using PBMCs. The rearrangement links TRBV9 to TRBJ2-3; TRBD2 agrees at 7 bases. The receptor was isolated from a man aged 18 to 29 in good health and CMV-seropositive. The CDR3 region is CASSVSGSTDTQYF. The CDR3 nucleotides read TGTGCCAGCAGCGTTAGCGGGAGCACAGATACGCAGTATTTT.